The clone carrying this TCR beta chain appeared a few times. What it recognizes is unknown. This sample was included in a study of blood T cells in healthy people across ages. Study-wide results and caveats: Observed TCR beta diversity showed a strong correlation with the percentage of naive T cells as measured by flow cytometry. It was not known whether donors were CMV positive (a possible confounder of expanded clonotype changes).

Peripheral blood samples of roughly 9.8 milliliters were drawn from each donor. The germline V gene encodes CDR1 MGHRA and CDR2 YSYEKL. With V trimmed by 2 bases and J by 8 bases, 6 bases remained unmatched. The CDR3 has 15 residues. Combining a sample-barcoded 5' primer with a J-beta primer mix, a second PCR ran for roughly 6 to 12 cycles. TCRdb recomputed calls from the 5' RACE reads with MiXCR, one row per CDR3 protein. The sample contains under 1 million distinct CDR3 sequences, approximately 44% of which appear only once. This TCR was sampled from a man between 60 and 75 years old in good health. Material: blood. The gene calls are TRBV4-1 and TRBJ1-2, with 12 nucleotides matching TRBD1. The CDR3: CASSQPGQGALGYTF. CDR3 sequence (DNA): TGCGCCAGCAGCCAACCGGGACAGGGGGCGCTGGGCTACACCTTC.